Here is one TCR beta chain with its context. It lacks a known antigen. No base quality information exists; no much larger clone differs at one position. The data are from a study of metastatic and nonmetastatic thyroid tumors (dated by TCRdb to between 2020 and 2021). Describing the broader study: Repertoires were compared across peripheral blood and tumor or nodule tissue samples from malignant and benign thyroid patients.

The full study reports these points: In both blood and tumor samples, TCR beta diversity was reported to be significantly higher in malignant tumors than in benign nodules.

Libraries were prepared through PCR. Sequenced on an Illumina HiSeq 4000. High-throughput sequencing was used to profile the TCR beta-chain CDR3 region of every patient. From the authors' description of their analysis: Drawing on CDR3 differences between clinicopathological groups, the researchers built a classifier meant to tell apart patients with distant-metastatic papillary thyroid cancer. The Shannon index was used to measure repertoire diversity, and the Morisita-Horn index was used to measure how similar tumor and blood repertoires were. TCRdb ran its own pipeline on the public reads, namely fastp trimming at Q25 and MiXCR clone calling, and kept in-frame beta chains. V and J calls and clone size were set by TCRdb, not the authors. The sample table contains over 40,000 clones; only one count was recorded for over 10% of them. Roughly 23% of the sample comes from the top ten. Before undergoing thyroid surgery, none of the patients had been given any kind of treatment. Patient clinical samples collected from 2012 to 2018 were retrospectively analysed using T-cell receptor beta sequencing.

The CDR3 has 15 amino acids, counting the end cysteine and phenylalanine. Just the 45-base CDR3 DNA is kept, in frame starting at base 1. The germline V gene sets CDR1 to MDHEN and CDR2 to SYDVKM. The germline V end is reduced by 5 bases and the J end by 11 bases; junction bases left unmatched: 17. The specimen was blood. This receptor was obtained from a female donor with papillary thyroid cancer or a benign thyroid nodule (not recorded which). Some clones in this sample may be carry-over from other donors' samples. The chain is made from TRBV28 and TRBJ1-2; 7 central nucleotides agree with TRBD1. The sequenced DNA: TGTGCCAGCAGTGATTCAGGGGGGGTTAGGAGTGGTTACACCTTC. This gives the protein CASSDSGGVRSGYTF.